Listed below are T cell receptor beta chains from one sample, sequenced in a study of blood T cell repertoires in COVID-19. Only in-frame clones appear in the TCRdb table, and some are missing; sequencing was by immunoSEQ multiplex PCR. The table has around 150,000 clones, approximately 92% seen once. Sequencing was performed on peripheral blood. Receptors were obtained from a man aged 25 to 40 with COVID-19, enrolled during active disease. Both conserved end residues are part of each CDR3. The D gene is left open where the match is weak. Clone size is stated in some rows and not others, as once, few, many or a class when expanded.

>TRBJ1-2|few|.|TRBV27
CASSSKGGANYGYTF
TGTGCCAGCAGTTCCAAAGGGGGGGCCAACTATGGCTACACCTTC
>TRBJ1-2|.|TRBD1|TRBV7-2
CASSLGTGGYGYTF
TGTGCCAGCAGCTTAGGGACAGGGGGGTATGGCTACACCTTC
>TRBJ1-6|.|TRBD1|TRBV3-1/TRBV3-2
CASSQQGVRYSPLHF
TGTGCCAGCAGCCAACAGGGGGTTCGGTATTCACCCCTCCACTTT
>TRBJ2-7|.|.|TRBV9
CASSSLPGSTYEQYF
TGTGCCAGCAGCTCACTACCGGGGAGTACCTACGAGCAGTACTTC
>TRBJ1-1|.|.|TRBV28
CASSFMRGPLNTEAFF
TGTGCCAGCAGTTTTATGCGGGGGCCCTTGAACACTGAAGCTTTCTTT
>TRBJ2-7|.|TRBD1|TRBV6-6
CASSLFGTETYEQYF
TGTGCCAGCAGTTTGTTCGGGACAGAGACTTACGAGCAGTACTTC
>TRBJ1-2|.|.|TRBV6-2/TRBV6-3
CASSYSIVEGAHGYTF
TGTGCCAGCAGTTACTCGATCGTTGAGGGTGCCCATGGCTACACCTTC
>TRBJ1-2|.|TRBD1|TRBV24-1
CATRDRDRGQDYGYTF
TGTGCCACCAGGGACCGGGACAGGGGGCAGGACTATGGCTACACCTTC
>TRBJ1-6|.|TRBD1|TRBV7-3
CASSTVGQGAPNNSPLHF
TGTGCCAGCAGCACCGTCGGACAGGGGGCGCCAAATAATTCACCCCTCCACTTT
>TRBJ2-7|.|.|TRBV24-1
CATSDHDRNEQYF
TGTGCCACCAGTGATCATGACAGAAACGAGCAGTACTTC
>TRBJ2-1|once|TRBD1|TRBV7-3
CASSSGTGYNEQFF
TGTGCCAGCAGCTCCGGGACAGGGTACAATGAGCAGTTCTTC
>TRBJ1-1|.|.|TRBV27
CASSQTGNTEAFF
TGTGCCAGCAGCCAGACAGGGAACACTGAAGCTTTCTTT
>TRBJ2-2|.|TRBD2|TRBV29-1
CSVNERGPGLNTGELFF
TGCAGCGTTAACGAGCGGGGGCCAGGATTAAACACCGGGGAGCTGTTTTTT
>TRBJ1-6|.|TRBD1|TRBV6-1
CASREGTGGAGRLGSPLHF
TGTGCCAGCAGGGAAGGGACAGGGGGCGCCGGTCGCCTAGGTTCACCCCTCCACTTT
>TRBJ2-7|.|.|TRBV5-1
CASSASKADYEQYF
TGCGCCAGCAGCGCCTCTAAAGCTGACTACGAGCAGTACTTC
>TRBJ1-5|.|TRBD1|TRBV7-8
CASSSAIGQGSNQPQHF
TGTGCCAGCAGCTCCGCCATCGGACAGGGAAGCAATCAGCCCCAGCATTTT
>TRBJ1-2|.|.|TRBV12-5
CASGLHGYGYTF
TGTGCTAGTGGTTTGCACGGCTATGGCTACACCTTC
>TRBJ2-3|.|.|TRBV6-5
CASSYSRTADTQYF
TGTGCCAGCAGTTACTCTCGAACAGCAGATACGCAGTATTTT
>TRBJ2-1|.|.|TRBV21-1
CASSKVFGTSGKSSYNEQFF
TGTGCCAGCAGCAAAGTTTTTGGGACTAGCGGGAAGAGCTCCTACAATGAGCAGTTCTTC
>TRBJ1-5|.|.|TRBV12-3/TRBV12-4
CASSVQGNQPQHF
TGTGCCAGCAGTGTACAGGGAAATCAGCCCCAGCATTTT
>TRBJ1-1|.|TRBD1|TRBV29-1
CSVMGQGNTEAFF
TGCAGCGTTATGGGACAGGGTAACACTGAAGCTTTCTTT
>TRBJ2-7|.|.|TRBV18
CASSPTELSYEQYF
TGTGCCAGCTCACCGACAGAGTTATCCTACGAGCAGTACTTC
>TRBJ2-5|.|.|TRBV28
CASRGQGQETQYF
TGTGCCAGCAGGGGACAAGGCCAAGAGACCCAGTACTTC
>TRBJ1-1|.|.|TRBV27
CASSLYSGLSTEAFF
TGTGCCAGCAGTTTATACTCAGGGTTGAGCACTGAAGCTTTCTTT
>TRBJ1-5|.|.|TRBV28
CASRTGTLSNQPQHF
TGTGCCAGCAGGACCGGGACACTGAGCAATCAGCCCCAGCATTTT
>TRBJ2-5|.|TRBD1|TRBV27
CASSPGQGAETQYF
TGTGCCAGCAGCCCAGGACAGGGGGCAGAGACCCAGTACTTC
>TRBJ2-1|.|.|TRBV4-3
CASSQQAAGYNEQFF
TGCGCCAGCAGCCAACAGGCTGCCGGCTACAATGAGCAGTTCTTC
>TRBJ1-1|.|TRBD1|TRBV6-2/TRBV6-3
CASSRDRRNTEAFF
TGTGCCAGCAGTAGGGACAGGAGGAACACTGAAGCTTTCTTT
>TRBJ2-6|.|TRBD1|TRBV19
CASSISWQGAGGANVLTF
TGTGCCAGTAGTATAAGCTGGCAGGGGGCGGGTGGGGCCAACGTCCTGACTTTC
>TRBJ1-2|.|.|TRBV5-6
CASSFSDYGYTF
TGTGCCAGCAGCTTTTCTGACTATGGCTACACCTTC
>TRBJ2-1|.|TRBD2|TRBV3-1/TRBV3-2
CASSQFTSDGDEQFF
TGTGCCAGCAGCCAATTTACTAGCGATGGGGATGAGCAGTTCTTC
>TRBJ1-2|.|.|TRBV21-1
CASKNKGDRAHGYTF
TGTGCCAGCAAAAATAAGGGGGACAGGGCCCATGGCTACACCTTC
>TRBJ2-7|.|TRBD1|TRBV7-2
CASSSGQGNLYEQYF
TGTGCCAGCAGTTCAGGACAGGGTAACCTTTACGAGCAGTACTTC
>TRBJ1-1|.|TRBD1|TRBV29-1
CSVEDPGGTEAFF
TGCAGCGTTGAAGATCCAGGGGGCACTGAAGCTTTCTTT
>TRBJ1-6|.|TRBD1|TRBV18
CASSYLQGANLNSPLHF
TGTGCCAGCTCATACTTACAGGGGGCGAACCTTAATTCACCCCTCCACTTT
>TRBJ1-5|.|TRBD1|TRBV15
CATSVEDFRTGDQPQHF
TGTGCCACCAGCGTCGAGGATTTCAGGACAGGGGATCAGCCCCAGCATTTT
>TRBJ1-1|once|.|TRBV19
CASSIGGVKNTEAFF
TGTGCCAGTAGTATAGGGGGGGTTAAGAACACTGAAGCTTTCTTT
>TRBJ2-7|.|.|TRBV28
CASGPQGGEQYF
TGTGCCAGCGGTCCTCAGGGAGGCGAGCAGTACTTC
>TRBJ2-7|.|.|TRBV5-1
CASTAPSHEPYEQYF
TGCGCCAGCACCGCTCCTAGTCACGAACCCTACGAGCAGTACTTC
>TRBJ1-5|.|.|TRBV28
CASSFGRVNQPQHF
TGTGCCAGCAGTTTTGGGCGGGTCAATCAGCCCCAGCATTTT
>TRBJ1-1|.|TRBD1|TRBV19
CASSNDRVVGEAFF
TGTGCCAGTAGTAATGACAGGGTTGTAGGTGAAGCTTTCTTT
>TRBJ2-6|.|.|TRBV5-4
CASTTTDSFSGANVLTF
TGTGCCAGCACCACAACGGACAGTTTCTCTGGGGCCAACGTCCTGACTTTC
>TRBJ2-5|.|TRBD2|TRBV27
CASSSRDGELAGGQETQYF
TGTGCCAGCAGTTCCCGGGACGGAGAACTAGCGGGGGGTCAAGAGACCCAGTACTTC
>TRBJ1-2|once|.|TRBV12-3/TRBV12-4
CANRRNYGYTF
TGTGCCAACCGGAGGAACTATGGCTACACCTTC
>TRBJ1-5|.|.|TRBV27
CASSFPPTSSNQPQHF
TGTGCCAGCAGCTTCCCCCCCACCAGTAGCAATCAGCCCCAGCATTTT
>TRBJ2-1|.|.|TRBV28
CASSPDYLPQTIYNEQFF
TGTGCCAGCAGTCCGGACTATCTACCTCAGACCATCTACAATGAGCAGTTCTTC